This T cell receptor (beta chain) was identified during a study of T cells in Graves' hyperthyroidism and ophthalmopathy. Overall study context: Specimen type is peripheral blood, collected at initial diagnosis prior to any treatment.

RNA transcripts gave rise to amplified TCR beta CDR3 regions. A set of HTBI primers served as the primers for a first-round RT-PCR of the TCR CDR3. TCRdb re-called the multiplex PCR reads with MiXCR, one entry per CDR3 protein. The sample lists 340,000 or so distinct CDR3 sequences, over 15% seen once, with around 54% in the top ten. Graves' hyperthyroidism without ophthalmopathy progression within 18 months was termed stable. This CDR3 is built from 13 residues. Germline V lookup: CDR1 SGHRS, CDR2 YFSETQ. V lost 4 bases and J lost 0, with 8 bases in between. This clonotype was picked up many times. V gene TRBV5-1 combines with J gene TRBJ2-7, with D unresolved. The clonotype was recovered from a woman aged 45-59 years with Graves' hyperthyroidism. The sample was blood. The CDR3 loop reads CASSESSSYEQYF. For the CDR3, the DNA is TGCGCCAGCAGCGAAAGCAGCTCCTACGAGCAGTACTTC.